The sequence of this T cell receptor (beta chain) was determined in a study of cytomegalovirus exposure and HLA in healthy donors (dated by TCRdb to between 2016 and 2019). Some background on the complete study: In an earlier analysis of some 610 of the donors, 276 Gb of sequence data and approximately 100 million unique TCR beta sequences from about 190 million T cells were reported. Around 320 gigabases of sequencing data and approximately 85 million unique TCR sequences were included in an early release covering about 700 HLA-typed donors. Of the roughly 400 genotyped donors, approximately 82% fell in the genetic ancestry cluster associated with self-reported Caucasian donors. The study aimed to test whether cataloging public T cell receptors could reveal signatures of past pathogen exposure. The study profiled the T cell repertoires of hundreds of subjects by immunosequencing and related them to cytomegalovirus serostatus. A separate validation cohort of roughly 120 different subjects was used in addition to the 666-subject first cohort. To predict cytomegalovirus infection status, the study combined high-throughput TCR immunosequencing, statistical association of individual TCRs with disease status, and machine learning. To study patterns of TCR occurrence, a later analysis re-analyzed previously published TCR beta repertoires from several hundred donors and added high-resolution HLA genotyping. Rather than drawing on any new phenotypic data, the later analysis identified candidate immune exposures from TCR beta sequences and the way those sequences occurred across donors. In an earlier analysis of 550 to 700 of the donors, high-throughput TCR beta sequencing was used to judge whether each TCR beta V gene segment behaved as functional or pseudogenic. Donor age, sex, ethnicity and CMV serostatus were compiled together with the repertoire data. A later genetic analysis took genome-wide SNP genotypes for about 65% of the 666 donors and used that subset as a discovery cohort. Every repertoire in the discovery cohort had been generated on one and the same sequencing platform. Class I and class II HLA loci were covered by the typing at four-digit resolution. The number of typed donors differed by locus: about 620-640 for A, B, C, DRB1 and DQB1; 500 to 550 for DQA1; some 610 for DPA1; and 400 to 480 for DPB1. A few DR-DQ haplotypes were treated as single units for association and clustering because of strong linkage in the cohort. Among some 400 genotyped donors of the cohort, an average of approximately 240,000 unique TCR beta nucleotide sequences were sequenced per donor, roughly a sixth of them non-productive.

From a lookup of the germline V gene, CDR1 and CDR2 are SGHRS and YFSETQ. Trimming at the junction amounts to 0 bases on V and 1 base on J, and the germline ends lie 10 bases apart. Including cysteine and phenylalanine, the CDR3 has 15 amino acids. CDR3 DNA only is kept here, 45 bases in frame from base 1. What the research found in general, with its limitations: In a later analysis, most CMV-associated TCR beta chains were found to appear HLA-restricted, with HLA associations seemingly driven largely by CMV exposure. In the study, around 160 TCR beta chains were listed as associated with cytomegalovirus. In a later genetic analysis, fewer N-insertions in productive TCRs were reported among donors in an Asian-associated ancestry cluster than the roughly 700-donor mean. A later analysis found that HLA-associated TCR beta chains were more clonally expanded and had lower generation probabilities than equally common non-associated chains. The authors suggested that the approach could potentially be extended to other disease states and immunological phenotypes. Immune exposure information for the cohort was limited to CMV serostatus. When HLA alleles, especially DR and DQ, strongly co-occurred, TCR associations were difficult to assign to individual alleles. In an earlier analysis of approximately 590 of the donors, most TCR beta V segments appeared in productive rearrangements about 90% or about 30% of the time, broadly matching IMGT annotations. Because counts were too low, 15 to 20 rarely observed V segments, including chromosome 9 orphons, were left out of the earlier analysis of about 620 of the donors. Sequencing depth was assumed to be roughly uniform across donors in the presence/absence analyses, though that assumption may not hold. In this cohort, only TCR beta chains were sequenced, and detectable features were limited by the absence of alpha or paired-chain data. Several of the top co-occurrence clusters appeared to be linked to parvovirus B19, influenza, CMV and Epstein-Barr virus, according to a later analysis. In a later genetic analysis, a missense DCLRE1C variant was associated with V-gene and J-gene trimming of TCR beta chains, and the association was replicated in an independent cohort. A group of highly shared sequence variants was considered likely to be a technical artifact of the sequencing pipeline. According to a later analysis, TCR association rates differed among HLA loci, with DRB1 alleles showing the most associated TCRs and HLA-C alleles showing the fewest. In vitro tests confirmed that three of the cytomegalovirus-associated TCR beta chains recognize cytomegalovirus antigens. While some public TCRs were present in many individuals, most TCR sequences turned up only very rarely across donors. In both the original and validation cohorts, the classifier was reported to diagnose cytomegalovirus status with high specificity and sensitivity. A further reported finding was that TCR beta sequences accurately predicted the HLA-A and HLA-B alleles for most subjects in the first cohort. Because HLA typing was unavailable for some donors at each locus, only the typed subset was used in association tests. Specific HLA alleles were associated with more than 15,000 TCR beta sequences at a false discovery rate of 0.05 in a later analysis. Linkage disequilibrium might explain the correlated functional status among segregating V segments, but an unknown experimental factor could not be ruled out. Because the 87-base-pair reads could not distinguish some IMGT-functional V segments, including TRBV6-2 and TRBV6-3, those segments were excluded.

In total, approximately 610 healthy bone marrow donors made up the cohort. At the time of sampling, all cohort members were nominally healthy, though unrecorded immune exposures were likely present. The donor tested CMV seronegative and was one of the 352 seronegative cohort members. A peripheral blood sample was collected from each donor, and TCR beta sequencing was performed on peripheral blood mononuclear cells. Genomic DNA extraction from the blood cell samples was performed with the Qiagen DNeasy Blood Extraction Kit. Comment on this clone: The specificity of this receptor is unknown. Base qualities are not recorded, but no much larger clone differs from it by a single base.

The method was the immunoSEQ multiplex PCR assay. For the multiplex PCR, a mixture combining 60 forward primers for TCR Vbeta segments and 13 reverse primers for TCR Jbeta segments was used. The CDR3 region of rearranged TCR beta genes was amplified from genomic DNA with a multiplex PCR assay. The amplified TCR beta libraries were sequenced on the Illumina HiSeq System as 87-base-pair reads. The source study handled its data this way. Across the 600 to 700 repertoires, a later analysis counted tens of millions of unique TCR beta chains, 9 million to 14 million of which were shared by at least two donors. A nearest-neighbor algorithm error-corrected the raw reads and collapsed the reads into unique sequences, merging closely related sequences to remove PCR and sequencing errors. V, D and J gene segments were assigned by aligning CDR3 sequences to IMGT reference sequences. For a sequence to be retained, a match of at least six nucleotides to both a V gene segment and a J gene segment was required. A rearrangement counted as productive if the CDR3 had no stop codons and remained in frame with V and J, and every other rearrangement counted as non-productive. Following IMGT convention, CDR3 was defined as the stretch from the second conserved V-encoded cysteine to the conserved J-encoded phenylalanine. Sequences without an unambiguous match to a single V gene segment were excluded from the earlier analysis of about 640 of the donors. An earlier analysis of approximately 590 of the donors classified V segments as functional when productive rearrangements were above 56.7% and as segregating when the standard deviation between donors was above 5%. A statistical classification framework was built for diagnosing cytomegalovirus status from the catalog of TCR beta chain sequences. In a later analysis, V and J genes were assigned by comparing TCR nucleotide sequences against IMGT/GENE-DB human TR gene sequences. A later analysis assigned CDR3 sequences and most-parsimonious VDJ recombination scenarios with the TCRdist pipeline. In a later analysis, each TCR beta chain was defined by its CDR3 amino acid sequence together with its V-gene family, and reads lacking a unique V-gene family were excluded. To address suspected cross-contamination and a sequencing artifact, a later analysis removed some 620 highly shared, low-generation-probability nucleotide sequences. For each public chain, a later analysis derived a clonal expansion index from normalized ranks of inferred template counts within each repertoire. A later analysis computed generation probabilities with a VDJ recombination model fitted to out-of-frame rearrangements, and checked the results against IGoR. In a later analysis, TCR-TCR, TCR-HLA and TCR-CMV co-occurrence was scored with hypergeometric tests, and a repertoire-size bias correction was applied to TCR pairs. In a later analysis, false discovery rates were estimated by permuting HLA or CMV assignments 20 times. In a later analysis, co-occurring TCRs were grouped using DBSCAN, with TCRdist sequence similarity added in when clustering inside HLA-allele-positive subsets. For co-occurrence clustering, repertoires with fewer than 30,000 or more than 120,000 public chains were excluded, along with roughly 5 repertoires with anomalous nucleotide sharing. Drawn from immuneACCESS, this table holds only the in-frame rearrangements with V and J called that TCRdb kept. Clones are partly lost; checked studies trace under half to an unresolved V gene and leave the rest unexplained. D and trimming come from the DNA, and the V and J calls and clone size come from that table. The sample contains some 200,000 clones, 79% of them found a single time. About 2.5% of the sample is in the top ten clones.

The TCR comes from a woman aged 45-60 years in good health and CMV-seronegative. The sequencing input was PBMCs. The chain couples TRBV5-1 to TRBJ1-1, with TRBD1 tentatively as D gene (5 bases match). The CDR3 sequence is CASSLGRGGNTEAFF. The nucleotide sequence reads TGCGCCAGCAGCTTGGGACGGGGGGGGAACACTGAAGCTTTCTTT. With the rest looked up from the reference TRBV5-1 and TRBJ1-1 genes rather than sequenced, the full variable domain is KAGVTQTPRYLIKTRGQQVTLSCSPISGHRSVSWYQQTPGQGLQFLFEYFSETQRNKGNFPGRFSGRQFSNSRSEMNVSTLELGDSALYLCASSLGRGGNTEAFFGQGTRLTVV.